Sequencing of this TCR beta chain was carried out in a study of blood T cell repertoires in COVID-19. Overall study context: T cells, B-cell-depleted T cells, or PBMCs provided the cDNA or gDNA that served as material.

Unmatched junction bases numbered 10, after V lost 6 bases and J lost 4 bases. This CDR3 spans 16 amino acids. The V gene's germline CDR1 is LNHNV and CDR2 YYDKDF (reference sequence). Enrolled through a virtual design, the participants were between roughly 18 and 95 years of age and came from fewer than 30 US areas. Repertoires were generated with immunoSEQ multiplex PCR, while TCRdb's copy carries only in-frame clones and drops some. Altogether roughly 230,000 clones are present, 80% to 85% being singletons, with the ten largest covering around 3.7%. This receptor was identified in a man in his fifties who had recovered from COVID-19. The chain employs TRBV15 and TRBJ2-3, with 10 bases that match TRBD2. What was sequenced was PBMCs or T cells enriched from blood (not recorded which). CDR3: CATRDWGTSVSDTQYF. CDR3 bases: TGTGCCACCAGAGATTGGGGGACTAGCGTTTCAGATACGCAGTATTTT.